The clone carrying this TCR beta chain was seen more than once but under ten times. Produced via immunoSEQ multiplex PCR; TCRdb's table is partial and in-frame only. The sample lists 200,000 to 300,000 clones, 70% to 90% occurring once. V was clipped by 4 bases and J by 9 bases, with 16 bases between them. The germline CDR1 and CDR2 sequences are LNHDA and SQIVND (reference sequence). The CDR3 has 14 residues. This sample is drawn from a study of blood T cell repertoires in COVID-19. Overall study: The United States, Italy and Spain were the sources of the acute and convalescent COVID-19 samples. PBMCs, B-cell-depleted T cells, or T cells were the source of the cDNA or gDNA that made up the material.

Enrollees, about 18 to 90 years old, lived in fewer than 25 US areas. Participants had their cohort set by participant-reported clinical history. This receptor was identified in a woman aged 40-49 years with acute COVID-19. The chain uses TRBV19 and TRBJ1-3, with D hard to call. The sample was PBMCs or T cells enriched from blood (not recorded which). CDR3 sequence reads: CASSTGGIKGTIYF. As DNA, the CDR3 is TGTGCCAGTAGTACAGGAGGGATTAAAGGCACCATATATTTT.